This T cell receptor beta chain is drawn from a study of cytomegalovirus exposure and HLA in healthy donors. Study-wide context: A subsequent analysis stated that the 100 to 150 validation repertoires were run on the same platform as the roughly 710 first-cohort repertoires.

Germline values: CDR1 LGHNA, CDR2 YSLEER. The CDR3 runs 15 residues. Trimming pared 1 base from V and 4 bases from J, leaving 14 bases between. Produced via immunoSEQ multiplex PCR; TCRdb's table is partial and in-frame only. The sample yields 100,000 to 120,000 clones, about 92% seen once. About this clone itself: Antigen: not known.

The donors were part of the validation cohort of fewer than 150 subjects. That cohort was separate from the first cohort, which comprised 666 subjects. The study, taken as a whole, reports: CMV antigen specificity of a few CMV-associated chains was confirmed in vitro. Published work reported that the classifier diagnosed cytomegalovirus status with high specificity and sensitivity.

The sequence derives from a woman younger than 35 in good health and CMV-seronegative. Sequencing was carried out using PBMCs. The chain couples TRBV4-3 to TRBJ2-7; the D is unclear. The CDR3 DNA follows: TGCGCCAGCAGCCAAGGCGGTCTAGTAATTTACGAGCAGTACTTC. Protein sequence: CASSQGGLVIYEQYF.